This T cell receptor (beta chain) comes out of a study of T cell responses to AZD1222 COVID-19 vaccine. Comments on this clone: What it recognizes is unknown.

Clones were read by immunoSEQ multiplex PCR, and TCRdb kept only the in-frame ones, dropping some. This sample carries 150,000 to 200,000 clones, under 95% of them seen once, and the ten largest clones take roughly 0.99%. Findings and caveats of the study: Close to half of spike-specific TCRs reportedly recognize unmutated variant regions. Clonal diversity was possibly underestimated, and white British individuals and females predominated among donors. Vaccine-related CD4 TCRs covered spike, predominating at 160-218 and 743-854. Only after the peak T cell response were repertoires sampled.

CDR1 is SNHLY, CDR2 FYNNEI, per germline. Deletions cut 6 bases from V and 2 bases from J, with 14 bases between. This CDR3 has 15 amino acids. This chain connects TRBV2 to TRBJ1-5; a weak D match, TRBD1 (6 bases). This TCR came from an adult in good health. Here the sequenced sample was peripheral blood, taken on day 0 of AZD1222 vaccination. In nucleotides, the CDR3 is TGTGCCAGCAGCTTCACAGGGTTTGGCAATCAGCCCCAGCATTTT. Its translation is CASSFTGFGNQPQHF.